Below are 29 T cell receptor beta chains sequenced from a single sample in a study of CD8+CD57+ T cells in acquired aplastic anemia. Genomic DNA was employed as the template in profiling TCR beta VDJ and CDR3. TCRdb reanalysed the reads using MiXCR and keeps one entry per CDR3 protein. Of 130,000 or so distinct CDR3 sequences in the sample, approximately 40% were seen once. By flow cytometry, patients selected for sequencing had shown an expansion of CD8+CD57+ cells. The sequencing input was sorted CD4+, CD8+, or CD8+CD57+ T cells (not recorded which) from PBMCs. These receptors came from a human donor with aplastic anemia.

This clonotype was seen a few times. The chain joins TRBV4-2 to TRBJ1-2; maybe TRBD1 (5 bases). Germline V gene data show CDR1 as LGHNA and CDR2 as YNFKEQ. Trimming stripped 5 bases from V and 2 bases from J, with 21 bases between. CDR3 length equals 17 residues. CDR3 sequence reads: CASSGRDYFPSNYGYTF. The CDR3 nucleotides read TGTGCCAGCAGCGGGAGGGACTATTTCCCTTCAAACTATGGCTACACCTTC.

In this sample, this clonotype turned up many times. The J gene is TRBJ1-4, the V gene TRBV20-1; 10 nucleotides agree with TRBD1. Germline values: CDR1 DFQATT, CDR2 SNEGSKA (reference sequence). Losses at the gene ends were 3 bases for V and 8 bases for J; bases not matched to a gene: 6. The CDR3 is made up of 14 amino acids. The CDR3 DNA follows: TGCAGTGCTAGCGGGACAGGGGTTTGGGAAAAACTGTTTTTT. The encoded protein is CSASGTGVWEKLFF.

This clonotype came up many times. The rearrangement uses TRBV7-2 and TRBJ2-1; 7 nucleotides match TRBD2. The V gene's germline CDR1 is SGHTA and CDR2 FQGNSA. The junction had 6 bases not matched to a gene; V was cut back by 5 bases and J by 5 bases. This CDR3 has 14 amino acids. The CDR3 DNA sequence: TGTGCCAGCAGCCCCCGGGGGGTGGACAATGAGCAGTTCTTC. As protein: CASSPRGVDNEQFF.

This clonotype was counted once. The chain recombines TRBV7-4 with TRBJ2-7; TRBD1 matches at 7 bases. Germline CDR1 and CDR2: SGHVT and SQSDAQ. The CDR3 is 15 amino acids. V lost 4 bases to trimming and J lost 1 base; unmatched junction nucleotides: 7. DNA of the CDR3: TGTGCCAGCAGCTCCACCGGGACAGAATCCTACGAGCAGTACTTC. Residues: CASSSTGTESYEQYF.

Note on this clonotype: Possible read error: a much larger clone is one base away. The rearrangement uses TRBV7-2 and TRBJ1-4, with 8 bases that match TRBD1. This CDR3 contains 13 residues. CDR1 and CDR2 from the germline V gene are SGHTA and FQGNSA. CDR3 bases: TGTGCCAGCAGCGACAGGGGTGATGAAAGACTGTTTTTT. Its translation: CASSDRGDERLFF.

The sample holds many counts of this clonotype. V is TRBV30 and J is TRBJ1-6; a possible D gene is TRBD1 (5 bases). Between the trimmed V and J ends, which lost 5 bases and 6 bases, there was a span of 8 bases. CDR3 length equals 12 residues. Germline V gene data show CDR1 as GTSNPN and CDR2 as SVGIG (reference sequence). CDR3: CAWGDGNSPLHF. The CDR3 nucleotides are TGTGCCTGGGGGGACGGTAATTCACCCCTCCACTTT.

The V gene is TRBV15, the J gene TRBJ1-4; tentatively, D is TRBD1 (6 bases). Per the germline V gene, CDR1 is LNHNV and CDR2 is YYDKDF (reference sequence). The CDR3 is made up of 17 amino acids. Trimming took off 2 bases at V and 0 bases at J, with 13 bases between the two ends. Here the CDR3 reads CATSRSQGGSTNEKLFF. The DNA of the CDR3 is TGTGCCACCAGCAGATCTCAAGGGGGGTCAACTAATGAAAAACTGTTTTTT.

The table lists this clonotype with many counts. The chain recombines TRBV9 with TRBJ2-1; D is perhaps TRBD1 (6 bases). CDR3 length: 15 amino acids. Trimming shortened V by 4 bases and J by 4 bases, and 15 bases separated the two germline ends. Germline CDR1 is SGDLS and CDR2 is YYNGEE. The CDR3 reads CASSPRQDSYNEQFF. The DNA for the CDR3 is TGTGCCAGCAGCCCGCGACAGGACAGTTACAATGAGCAGTTCTTC.

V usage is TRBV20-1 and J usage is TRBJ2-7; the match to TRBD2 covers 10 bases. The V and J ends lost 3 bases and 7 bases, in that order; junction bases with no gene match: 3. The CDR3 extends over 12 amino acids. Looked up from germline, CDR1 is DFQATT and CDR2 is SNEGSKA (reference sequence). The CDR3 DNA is TGCAGTGCTAGGAGCGGGGGGGTAGAGCAGTACTTC. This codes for CSARSGGVEQYF.

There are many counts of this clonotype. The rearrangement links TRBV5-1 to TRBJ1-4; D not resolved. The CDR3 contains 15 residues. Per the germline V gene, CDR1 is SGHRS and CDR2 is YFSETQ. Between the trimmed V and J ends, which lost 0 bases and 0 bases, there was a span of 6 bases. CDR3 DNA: TGCGCCAGCAGCTTGGGGAGTACAACTAATGAAAAACTGTTTTTT. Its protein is CASSLGSTTNEKLFF.

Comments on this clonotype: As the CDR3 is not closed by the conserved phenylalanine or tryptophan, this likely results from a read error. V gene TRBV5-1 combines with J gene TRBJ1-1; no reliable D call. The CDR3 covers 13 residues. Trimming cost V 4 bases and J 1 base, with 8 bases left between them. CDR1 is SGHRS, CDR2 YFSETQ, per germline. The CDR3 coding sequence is TGCGCCAGCAGCCCTTCCGGGAACACTGAAGCTTTCTCT. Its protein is CASSPSGNTEAFS.

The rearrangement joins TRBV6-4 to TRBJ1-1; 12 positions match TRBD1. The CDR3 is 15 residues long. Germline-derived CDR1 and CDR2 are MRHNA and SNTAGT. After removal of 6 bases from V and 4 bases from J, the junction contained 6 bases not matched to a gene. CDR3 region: CASRERDRGPTEAFF. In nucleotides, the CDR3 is TGTGCCAGCAGGGAGAGGGACAGGGGGCCCACTGAAGCTTTCTTT.

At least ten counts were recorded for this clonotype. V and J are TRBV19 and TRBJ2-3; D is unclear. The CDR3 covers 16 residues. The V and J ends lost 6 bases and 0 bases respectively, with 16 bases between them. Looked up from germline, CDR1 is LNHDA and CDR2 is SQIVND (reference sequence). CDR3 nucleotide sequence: TGTGCCAGTAGACTTAGGCCCTTTTCTAGCACAGATACGCAGTATTTT. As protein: CASRLRPFSSTDTQYF.

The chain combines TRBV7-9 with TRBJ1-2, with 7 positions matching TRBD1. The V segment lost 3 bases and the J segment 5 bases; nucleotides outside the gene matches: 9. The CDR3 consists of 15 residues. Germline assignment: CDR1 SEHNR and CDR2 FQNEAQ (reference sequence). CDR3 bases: TGTGCCAGCAGCTTGGCGGGACAGCGGACGTATGGCTACACCTTC. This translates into CASSLAGQRTYGYTF.

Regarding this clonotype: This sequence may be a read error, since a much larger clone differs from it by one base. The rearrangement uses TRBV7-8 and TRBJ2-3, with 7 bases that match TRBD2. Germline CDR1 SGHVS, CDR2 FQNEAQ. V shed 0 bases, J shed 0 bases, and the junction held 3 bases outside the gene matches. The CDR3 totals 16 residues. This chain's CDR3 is CASSLAGGGSTDTQYF. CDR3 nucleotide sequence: TGTGCCAGCAGCTTAGCTGGCGGGGGAAGCACAGATACGCAGTATTTT.

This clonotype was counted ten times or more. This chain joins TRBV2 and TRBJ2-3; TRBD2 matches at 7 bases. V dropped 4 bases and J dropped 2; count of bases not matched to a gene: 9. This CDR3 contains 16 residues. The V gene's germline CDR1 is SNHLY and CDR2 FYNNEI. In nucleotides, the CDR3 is TGTGCCAGCAGTGTGGAGGGCGGGGGTGCCACAGATACGCAGTATTTT. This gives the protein CASSVEGGGATDTQYF.

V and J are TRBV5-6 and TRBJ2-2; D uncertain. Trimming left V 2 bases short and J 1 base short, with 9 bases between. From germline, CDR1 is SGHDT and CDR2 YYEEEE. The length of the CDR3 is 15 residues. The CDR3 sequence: CASSFFGRNTGELFF. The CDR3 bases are TGTGCCAGCAGCTTTTTCGGCAGGAACACCGGGGAGCTGTTTTTT.

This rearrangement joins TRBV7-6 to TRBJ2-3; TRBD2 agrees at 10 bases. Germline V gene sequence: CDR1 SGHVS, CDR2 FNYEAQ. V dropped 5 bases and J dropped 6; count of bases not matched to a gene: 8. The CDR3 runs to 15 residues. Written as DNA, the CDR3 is TGTGCCAGCAGCATGACTAGCGGGCGGGCGGATACGCAGTATTTT. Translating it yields CASSMTSGRADTQYF.

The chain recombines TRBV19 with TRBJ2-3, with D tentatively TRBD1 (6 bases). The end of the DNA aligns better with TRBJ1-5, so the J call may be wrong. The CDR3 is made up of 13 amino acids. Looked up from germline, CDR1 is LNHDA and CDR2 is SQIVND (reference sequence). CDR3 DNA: TGTGCCAGTAGTATGGGGACAACAGATACGCAGCATTTT. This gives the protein CASSMGTTDTQHF.

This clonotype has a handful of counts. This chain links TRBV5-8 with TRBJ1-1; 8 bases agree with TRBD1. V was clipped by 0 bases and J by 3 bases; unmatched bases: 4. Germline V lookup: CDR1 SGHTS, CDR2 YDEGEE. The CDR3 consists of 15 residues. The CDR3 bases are TGTGCCAGCAGCTTGGGAAGGACAGGGTACACTGAAGCTTTCTTT. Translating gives CASSLGRTGYTEAFF.

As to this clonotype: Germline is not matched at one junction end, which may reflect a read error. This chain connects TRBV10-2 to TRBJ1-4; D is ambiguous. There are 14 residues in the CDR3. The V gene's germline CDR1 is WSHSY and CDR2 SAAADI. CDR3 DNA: TGCGACAGCAGTGAAGGTCCCGACAATGAAAAACTGTTTTTT. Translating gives CDSSEGPDNEKLFF.

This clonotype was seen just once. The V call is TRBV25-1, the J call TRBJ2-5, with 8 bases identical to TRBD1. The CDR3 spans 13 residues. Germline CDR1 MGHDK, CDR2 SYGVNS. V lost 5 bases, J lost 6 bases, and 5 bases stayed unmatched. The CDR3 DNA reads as TGTGCCAGCAGTTCAGGGGGCGGAAAGACCCAGTACTTC. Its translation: CASSSGGGKTQYF.

CDR3 sequence reads: CASSPSGGTEGYTF. The CDR3 DNA is TGTGCCAGCTCACCATCGGGGGGGACAGAGGGCTACACCTTC. The genes are TRBV18 and TRBJ1-2; TRBD1 aligns across 7 bases. The CDR3 consists of 14 residues. After removal of 2 bases from V and 8 bases from J, the junction contained 8 bases not matched to a gene. CDR1 KGHSH and CDR2 LQKENI come from the germline V gene. The entire variable domain, with the rest obtained from reference TRBV18 and TRBJ1-2, is as follows: NAGVMQNPRHLVRRRGQEARLRCSPMKGHSHVYWYRQLPEEGLKFMVYLQKENIIDESGMPKERFSAEFPKEGPSILRIQQVVRGDSAAYFCASSPSGGTEGYTFGSGTRLTVV.

The CDR3 sequence: CASSPPWGRATEAFF. The CDR3 nucleotides read TGTGCCAGTAGTCCGCCTTGGGGCAGGGCAACTGAAGCTTTCTTT. This chain links TRBV19 with TRBJ1-1; TRBD1 is a possible D gene (5 bases). CDR3 length: 15 amino acids. Trimming removed 5 bases at V and 5 bases at J, with 18 bases between. Germline CDR1 is LNHDA and CDR2 is SQIVND (reference sequence).

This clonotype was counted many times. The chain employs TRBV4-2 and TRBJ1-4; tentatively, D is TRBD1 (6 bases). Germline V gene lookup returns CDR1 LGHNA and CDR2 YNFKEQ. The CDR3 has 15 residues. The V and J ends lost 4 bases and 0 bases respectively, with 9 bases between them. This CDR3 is CASSPRQATNEKLFF. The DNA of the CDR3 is TGTGCCAGCAGCCCACGACAGGCAACTAATGAAAAACTGTTTTTT.

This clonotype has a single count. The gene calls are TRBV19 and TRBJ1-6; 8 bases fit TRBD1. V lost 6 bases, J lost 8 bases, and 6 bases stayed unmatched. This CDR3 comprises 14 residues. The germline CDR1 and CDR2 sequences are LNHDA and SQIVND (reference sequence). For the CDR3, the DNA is TGTGCCAGTAGCGACAGGGGCTTATATTCACCCCTCCACTTT. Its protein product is CASSDRGLYSPLHF.

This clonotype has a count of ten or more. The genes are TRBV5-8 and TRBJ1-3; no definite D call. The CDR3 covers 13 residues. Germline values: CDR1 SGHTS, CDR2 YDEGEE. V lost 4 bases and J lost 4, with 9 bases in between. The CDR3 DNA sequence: TGTGCCAGCAGCCACACATCGGGAAACACCATATATTTT. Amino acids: CASSHTSGNTIYF.

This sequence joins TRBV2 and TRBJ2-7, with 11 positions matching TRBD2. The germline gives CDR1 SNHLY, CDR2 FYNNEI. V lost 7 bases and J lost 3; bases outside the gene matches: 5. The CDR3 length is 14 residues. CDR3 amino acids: CASTLAGGNYEQYV. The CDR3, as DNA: TGTGCCAGCACGTTAGCGGGAGGGAACTACGAGCAGTACGTC.

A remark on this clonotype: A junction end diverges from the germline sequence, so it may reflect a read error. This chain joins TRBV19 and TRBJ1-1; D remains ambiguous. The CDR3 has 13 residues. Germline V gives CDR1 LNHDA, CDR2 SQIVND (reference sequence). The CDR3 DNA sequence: TGTGCCAGTAGAGGGTATGGGAACACCGAAGCTTTCTTT. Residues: CASRGYGNTEAFF.